This TCR beta chain comes out of a study of blood T cell repertoires in COVID-19. Study summary: The United States, Italy and Spain supplied acute and convalescent COVID-19 samples. T cells, B-cell-depleted T cells, or PBMCs provided the cDNA or gDNA that served as material.

In germline, CDR1 is SEHNR, CDR2 FQNEAQ (reference sequence). The germline V and J ends were trimmed by 11 bases and 10 bases, with 15 bases remaining between them. The CDR3 totals 12 residues. The method was immunoSEQ multiplex PCR; TCRdb's version includes in-frame clones alone and lacks a portion of them. The sample contains around 140,000 clones, around 80% of which appear only once. Sequencing input: PBMCs or T cells enriched from blood (not recorded which). The genes are TRBV7-9 and TRBJ1-6, with D perhaps TRBD1 (5 bases). The receptor comes from a woman in her forties or fifties who had recovered from COVID-19. The CDR3 sequence: CAHGGVDSPLHF. CDR3 bases: TGTGCCCACGGGGGGGTTGACTCACCCCTCCACTTT. The full variable domain, in which reference TRBV7-9 and TRBJ1-6 provide the parts outside the CDR3, is DTGVSQNPRHKITKRGQNVTFRCDPISEHNRLYWYRQTLGQGPEFLTYFQNEAQLEKSRLLSDRFSAERPKGSFSTLEIQRTEQGDSAMYLCAHGGVDSPLHFGNGTRLTVT.